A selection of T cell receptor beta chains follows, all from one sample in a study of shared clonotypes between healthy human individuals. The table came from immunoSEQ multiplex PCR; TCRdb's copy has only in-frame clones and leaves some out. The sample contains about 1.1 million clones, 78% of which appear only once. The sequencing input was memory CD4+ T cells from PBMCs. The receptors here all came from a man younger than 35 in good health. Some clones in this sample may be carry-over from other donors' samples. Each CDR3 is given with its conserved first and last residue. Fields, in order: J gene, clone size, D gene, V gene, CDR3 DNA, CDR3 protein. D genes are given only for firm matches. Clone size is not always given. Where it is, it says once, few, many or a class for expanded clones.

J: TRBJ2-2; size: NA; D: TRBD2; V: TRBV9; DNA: TGTGCCAGCAGCTCTGGGGCTAGCGGATGGACCGGGGAGCTGTTTTTT; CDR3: CASSSGASGWTGELFF
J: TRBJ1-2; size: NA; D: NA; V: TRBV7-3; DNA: TGTGCCAGCAGCTTAGACGAGGGCTATGGCTACACCTTC; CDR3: CASSLDEGYGYTF
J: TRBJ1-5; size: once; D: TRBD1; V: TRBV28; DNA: TGTGCCAGCAGGACCGGGACAGGATACAATCAGCCCCAGCATTTT; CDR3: CASRTGTGYNQPQHF
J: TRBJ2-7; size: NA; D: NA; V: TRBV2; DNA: TGTGCCAGCAGTGTAGTTACCGAGCAGTACTTC; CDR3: CASSVVTEQYF
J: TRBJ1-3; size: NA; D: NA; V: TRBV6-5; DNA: TGTGCCAGCAGGGAACTAACTGGAAACACCATATATTTT; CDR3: CASRELTGNTIYF
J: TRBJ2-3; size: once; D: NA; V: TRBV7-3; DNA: TGTGCCAGCAGCCGCGGCTTCACAGATACGCAGTATTTT; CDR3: CASSRGFTDTQYF
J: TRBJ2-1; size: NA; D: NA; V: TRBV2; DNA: TGTGCCAGCAGTCGATCGGGGAGCTCCTACAATGAGCAGTTCTTC; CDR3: CASSRSGSSYNEQFF
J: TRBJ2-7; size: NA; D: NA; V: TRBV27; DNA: TGTGCCAGCGAAGTTCGACGCGGGACAAAATACGAGCAGTACTTC; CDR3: CASEVRRGTKYEQYF
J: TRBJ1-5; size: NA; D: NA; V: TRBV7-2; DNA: TGTGCCAGCAGCTTAGGGGCCGGAGGTCAGCCCCAGCATTTT; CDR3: CASSLGAGGQPQHF
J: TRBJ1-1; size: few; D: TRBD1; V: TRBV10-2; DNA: TGCGCCAGCAGTGAGGGGACAGGGTACACTGAAGCTTTCTTT; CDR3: CASSEGTGYTEAFF
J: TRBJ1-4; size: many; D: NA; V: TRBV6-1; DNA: TGTGCCAGCATAGACCCTGGCGACGAAAAACTGTTTTTT; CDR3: CASIDPGDEKLFF
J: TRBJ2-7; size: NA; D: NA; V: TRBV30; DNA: TGTGCCTGGAGTGGATGGGAGGCAGGGGCCGACGAGCAGTACTTC; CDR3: CAWSGWEAGADEQYF
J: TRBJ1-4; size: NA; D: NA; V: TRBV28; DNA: TGTACCAGCAGTTCGAGGGACGGAACAACTAATGAAAAACTGTTTTTT; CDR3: CTSSSRDGTTNEKLFF
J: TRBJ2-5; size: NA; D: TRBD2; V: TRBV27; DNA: TGTGCCAGCAAGACGCCCGGGCTAGCGGGAGAGACCCAGTACTTC; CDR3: CASKTPGLAGETQYF
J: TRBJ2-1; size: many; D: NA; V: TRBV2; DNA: TGTGCCAGCAGTGAGAAGGCAAGCAAGCAGTTCTTC; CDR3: CASSEKASKQFF
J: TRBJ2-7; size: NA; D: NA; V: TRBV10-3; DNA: TGTGCCATCAGTGTCGGGCCAGAGGGACGGACCTACGAGCAGTACTTC; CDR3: CAISVGPEGRTYEQYF
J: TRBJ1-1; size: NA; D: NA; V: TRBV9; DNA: TGTGCCAGCAGCGAAACCGGGGACAACACTGAAGCTTTCTTT; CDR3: CASSETGDNTEAFF
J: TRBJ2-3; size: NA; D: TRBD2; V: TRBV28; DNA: TGTGCCAGCAGTTTTATCGCGGGGGAATGGGATACGCAGTATTTT; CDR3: CASSFIAGEWDTQYF
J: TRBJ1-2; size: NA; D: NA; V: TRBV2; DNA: TGTGCCAGCAGTGAGACCACCCTCTATGGCTACACCTTC; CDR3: CASSETTLYGYTF
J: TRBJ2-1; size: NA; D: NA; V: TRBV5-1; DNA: TGCGCCAGCAGCTCCGGTCACGTCAATGAGCAGTTCTTC; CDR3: CASSSGHVNEQFF
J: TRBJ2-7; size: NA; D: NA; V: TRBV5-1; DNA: TGCGCCAGCAGCTTGGCGACTCCGTCCGGACGGGAGCAGTACTTC; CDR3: CASSLATPSGREQYF
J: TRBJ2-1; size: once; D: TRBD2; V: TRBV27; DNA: TGTGCCAGCAGGGGACTAGCGGGAGATTCCTCCAATGAGCAGTTCTTC; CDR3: CASRGLAGDSSNEQFF